This TCR beta chain was identified during a study of T cells after yellow fever vaccination. Study-wide points: Re-detected after boosting: most primary clones, 96% of CD4 and around 86% of CD8. The secondary T-cell response peaked on day 5, not day 15, but was weaker.

TCRdb redid the calling of the 5' RACE reads with MiXCR, one entry per CDR3 protein. The data show nearly 550,000 distinct CDR3 sequences, roughly 21% seen once. The CDR3 is 11 residues long. V was clipped by 7 bases and J by 9 bases; unmatched bases: 5. The sample holds a few counts of this clonotype. Its antigen is not identified. The starting material was PBMCs, obtained 15 days after the yellow fever booster vaccination. The clonotype originates from a young man who received the YFV17D yellow fever vaccine. The chain links TRBV12-3 or TRBV12-4 to TRBJ1-1; 7 nucleotides line up with TRBD1. The CDR3 protein is CASTEDRKAFF. The CDR3 bases are TGTGCCAGCACCGAGGACAGGAAAGCTTTCTTT.